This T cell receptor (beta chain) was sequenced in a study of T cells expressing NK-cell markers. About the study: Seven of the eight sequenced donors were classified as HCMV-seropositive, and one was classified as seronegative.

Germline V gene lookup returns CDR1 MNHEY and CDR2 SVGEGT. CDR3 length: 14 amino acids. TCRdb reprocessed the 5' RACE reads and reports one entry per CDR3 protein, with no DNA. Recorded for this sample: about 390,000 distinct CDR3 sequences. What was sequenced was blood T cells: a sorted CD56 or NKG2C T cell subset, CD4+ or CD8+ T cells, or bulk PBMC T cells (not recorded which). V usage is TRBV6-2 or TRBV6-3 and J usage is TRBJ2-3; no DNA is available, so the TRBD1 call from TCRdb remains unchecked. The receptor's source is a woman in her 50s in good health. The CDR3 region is CASRDRDSTDTQYF.